A single T cell receptor (beta chain) is shown here with its context. These data are taken from a study of T cell changes during pregnancy in multiple sclerosis. Germline assignment: CDR1 SGHVS and CDR2 FQNEAQ. Trimming removed 5 bases from V and 4 bases from J, with 11 bases in between. The CDR3 runs 13 residues. TCRdb's table, derived via immunoSEQ multiplex PCR, lists solely in-frame clones and lacks some. Here the sample spans about 77,000 clones, about 92% being singletons. The sample was peripheral blood, taken after pregnancy. This chain uses TRBV7-8 with TRBJ2-5; D unresolved. This receptor was taken from a female donor in good health, enrolled as a control in a pregnancy study. The chain's CDR3 is CASSPSTAETQYF. In nucleotides, the CDR3 is TGTGCCAGCAGCCCATCTACAGCAGAGACCCAGTACTTC.